The 7 T cell receptor beta chains listed next were all sequenced from one sample in a study of response to subunit inactivated influenza vaccine. TCRdb analysed the RT-PCR reads with MiXCR anew, one entry per CDR3 protein. Of 150,000 to 200,000 distinct CDR3 sequences in the sample, 9.2% were seen once. The sample was non-naive T cells sorted from PBMCs, taken on the day of vaccination. The source is a man in his forties or fifties who received an inactivated influenza vaccine.

In this sample, this clonotype turned up many times. The J gene is TRBJ2-1, the V gene TRBV24-1; D not certain. From germline, CDR1 is KGHDR and CDR2 SFDVKD. The CDR3 has 11 residues. Trimming stripped 9 bases from V and 4 bases from J, with 6 bases between. This CDR3 is CATALYNEQFF. In DNA, the CDR3 is TGTGCCACCGCGTTGTACAATGAGCAGTTCTTC.

This clonotype turned up a few times. The chain uses TRBV2 and TRBJ1-4, with D unresolved. CDR1 and CDR2 from the germline V gene are SNHLY and FYNNEI. The ends were cut back, 7 bases at V and 4 bases at J, with 10 bases in the middle. This CDR3 has 13 residues. In DNA, the CDR3 is TGTGCCAGCACTAGACGGATTAATGAAAAACTGTTTTTT. It is translated as CASTRRINEKLFF. The whole variable domain, filled in from reference TRBV2 and TRBJ1-4, reads EPEVTQTPSHQVTQMGQEVILRCVPISNHLYFYWYRQILGQKVEFLVSFYNNEISEKSEIFDDQFSVERPDGSNFTLKIRSTKLEDSAMYFCASTRRINEKLFFGSGTQLSVL.

This clonotype was detected only a few times. The chain recombines TRBV28 with TRBJ2-1, with D unclear. The CDR3 contains 12 residues. The V gene lost 2 bases and the J gene lost 9 bases, with 8 bases spanning the gap. CDR1 MDHEN and CDR2 SYDVKM come from the germline V gene. The DNA for the CDR3 is TGTGCCAGCAGTTTAGGCCAGGTTGAGCAGTTCTTC. Its protein product is CASSLGQVEQFF.

This clonotype has a count of ten or more. The V gene is TRBV15, the J gene TRBJ2-2, with D tentatively TRBD1 (6 bases). CDR1 and CDR2 (germline): LNHNV, YYDKDF (reference sequence). This CDR3 spans 15 amino acids. The V end was cut by 5 bases, the J end by 0 bases, with 10 bases between. The CDR3 bases are TGTGCCACCAGCGGACGACAGGCGAACACCGGGGAGCTGTTTTTT. Translation: CATSGRQANTGELFF.

This clonotype was detected a few times. This sequence joins TRBV27 and TRBJ2-5; 14 positions match TRBD2. V trimming: 4 bases; J trimming: 5 bases; junction bases outside the gene matches: 6. The V gene's germline CDR1 is MNHEY and CDR2 SMNVEV (reference sequence). The length of the CDR3 is 16 residues. CDR3 sequence (DNA): TGTGCCAGCAGTTCGAGGGGACTAGCGGGAGCGGAGACCCAGTACTTC. Its protein is CASSSRGLAGAETQYF.

The sample holds a few counts of this clonotype. The chain has TRBV3-1 and TRBJ2-1; 11 bases are a match to TRBD2. V lost 0 bases to trimming and J lost 3 bases; unmatched junction nucleotides: 7. Germline V gene sequence: CDR1 LGHDT, CDR2 YNNKEL (reference sequence). The CDR3 sequence is 18 residues long. CDR3 protein: CASSQDELAGANYNEQFF. The CDR3, as DNA: TGTGCCAGCAGCCAAGATGAACTAGCGGGAGCCAACTACAATGAGCAGTTCTTC.

The chain employs TRBV5-6 and TRBJ2-1; weak D call: TRBD1 (5 bases). V lost 2 bases, J lost 3 bases, and 12 bases lay in between. This CDR3 has 15 amino acids. Germline values: CDR1 SGHDT, CDR2 YYEEEE. CDR3 amino acids: CASSFRAGNYNEQFF. The CDR3 nucleotides are TGTGCCAGCAGCTTCAGGGCAGGGAACTACAATGAGCAGTTCTTC.